This T cell receptor (beta chain) came from a study of shared clonotypes between healthy human individuals. This CDR3 has 12 amino acids. Per the germline V gene, CDR1 is SGHDT and CDR2 is YYEEEE. V was pared by 4 bases and J by 6 bases, with 11 bases between. The test was conducted at deep level. TCRdb's table, derived via immunoSEQ multiplex PCR, lists solely in-frame clones and lacks some. The sample includes millions of clones, about 94% of them seen just once. Overall study findings and caveats: The generation probabilities recorded for non-shared clonotypes fell below those of clonotypes shared by all four donors.

The naive CD8 subset, CD45RO-negative cells positively selected for CCR7, excluded terminally differentiated effector memory CD45RA+ cells. For this clone: Its antigen is still unknown.

V gene TRBV5-6 combines with J gene TRBJ2-7; tentatively, D is TRBD1 or TRBD2 (6 bases each). The TCR comes from a man younger than 35 in good health. Sequenced material: naive CD8+ T cells sorted from blood. In DNA form, the CDR3 reads TGTGCCAGCAGCCGAGGGGGGATCGAGCAGTACTTC. It codes for CASSRGGIEQYF.